The TCR beta chain under discussion was sequenced for a study of blood T cell repertoires in COVID-19. Overall study context: Some COVID-19 samples were acute and others convalescent; all came from the United States, Italy and Spain. From T cells, B-cell-depleted T cells, or PBMCs came the material, which was cDNA or gDNA.

The germline CDR1 and CDR2 sequences are SGDLS and YYNGEE. The CDR3 spans 14 residues. Germline trimming cut 3 bases from V and 7 bases from J; bases unmatched to any gene: 5. Authors' data handling: How many nucleated cells were present was estimated from reference gene primer amplification. Profiled with immunoSEQ multiplex PCR; TCRdb holds only in-frame clones, not every one. The V and J calls and clone size are taken from that table; D and trimming were inferred from the DNA. The top ten hold under 2% of the sample, which has about 150,000 clones, roughly 80% seen once. This sequence joins TRBV9 and TRBJ1-4, with 8 bases lining up with TRBD1. Specimen: peripheral blood. The TCR sequence derives from a man of 80 years or more with acute or convalescent COVID-19. The DNA for the CDR3 is TGTGCCAGCAGCGGGACAGGGTGGGGTGAAAAACTGTTTTTT. It is translated as CASSGTGWGEKLFF.